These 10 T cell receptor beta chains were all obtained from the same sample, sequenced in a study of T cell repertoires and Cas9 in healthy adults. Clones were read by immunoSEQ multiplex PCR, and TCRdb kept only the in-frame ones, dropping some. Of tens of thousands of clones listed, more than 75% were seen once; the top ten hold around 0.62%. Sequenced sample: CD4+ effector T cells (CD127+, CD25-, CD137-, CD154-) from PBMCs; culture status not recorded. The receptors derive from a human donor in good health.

The CDR3 is CASSFSGGAGEQYF. CDR3 DNA: TGTGCCAGCAGCTTTAGCGGGGGGGCTGGCGAGCAGTACTTC. J is TRBJ2-7 and V is TRBV7-9, with TRBD2 identical over 11 bases. The V gene's germline CDR1 is SEHNR and CDR2 FQNEAQ (reference sequence). This CDR3 region has 14 residues. V dropped 3 bases and J dropped 6; count of bases not matched to a gene: 4.

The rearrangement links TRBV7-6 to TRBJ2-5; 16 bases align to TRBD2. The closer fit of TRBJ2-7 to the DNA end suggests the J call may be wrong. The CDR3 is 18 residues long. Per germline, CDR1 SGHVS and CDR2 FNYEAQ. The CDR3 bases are TGTGCCAGCAGCCCGAGACCGGGACTAGCGGGGGGGCGGTACGAGCAGTACTTC. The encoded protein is CASSPRPGLAGGRYEQYF.

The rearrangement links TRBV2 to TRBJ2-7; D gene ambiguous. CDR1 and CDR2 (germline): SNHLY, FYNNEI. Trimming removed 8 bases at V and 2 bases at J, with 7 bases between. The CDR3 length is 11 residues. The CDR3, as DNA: TGTGCCAGCCACCTAGCCTACGAGCAGTACTTC. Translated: CASHLAYEQYF. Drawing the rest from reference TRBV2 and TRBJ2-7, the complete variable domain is EPEVTQTPSHQVTQMGQEVILRCVPISNHLYFYWYRQILGQKVEFLVSFYNNEISEKSEIFDDQFSVERPDGSNFTLKIRSTKLEDSAMYFCASHLAYEQYFGPGTRLTVT.

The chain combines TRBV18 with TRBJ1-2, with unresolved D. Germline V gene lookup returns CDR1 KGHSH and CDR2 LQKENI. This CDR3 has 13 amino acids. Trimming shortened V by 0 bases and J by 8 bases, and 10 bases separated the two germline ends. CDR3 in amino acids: CASSPPRGGGYTF. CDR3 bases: TGTGCCAGCTCACCACCGAGAGGTGGAGGCTACACCTTC.

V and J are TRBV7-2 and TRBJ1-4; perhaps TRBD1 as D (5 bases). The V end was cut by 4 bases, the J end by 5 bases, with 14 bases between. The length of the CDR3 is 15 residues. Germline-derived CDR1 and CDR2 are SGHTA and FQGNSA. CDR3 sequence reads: CASSSPLGGNEKLFF. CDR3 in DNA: TGTGCCAGCAGCTCCCCCCTGGGGGGGAATGAAAAACTGTTTTTT.

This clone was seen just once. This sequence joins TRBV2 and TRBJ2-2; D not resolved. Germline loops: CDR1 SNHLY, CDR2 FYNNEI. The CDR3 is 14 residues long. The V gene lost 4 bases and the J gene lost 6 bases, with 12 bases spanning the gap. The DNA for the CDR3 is TGTGCCAGCAGTGTTAATTCCCTGGCCGGGGAGCTGTTTTTT. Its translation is CASSVNSLAGELFF. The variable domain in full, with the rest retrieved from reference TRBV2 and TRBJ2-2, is EPEVTQTPSHQVTQMGQEVILRCVPISNHLYFYWYRQILGQKVEFLVSFYNNEISEKSEIFDDQFSVERPDGSNFTLKIRSTKLEDSAMYFCASSVNSLAGELFFGEGSRLTVL.

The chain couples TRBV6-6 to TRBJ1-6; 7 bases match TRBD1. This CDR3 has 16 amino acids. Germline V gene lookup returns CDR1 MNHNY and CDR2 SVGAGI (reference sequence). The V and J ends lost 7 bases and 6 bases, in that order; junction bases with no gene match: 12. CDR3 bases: TGTGCCAGCACCAGTTCGACAGGGAGAGGTAATTCACCCCTCCACTTT. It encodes CASTSSTGRGNSPLHF.

The CDR3: CASSEDGGGTGELFF. In DNA form, the CDR3 reads TGTGCCAGCAGTGAAGATGGAGGGGGCACCGGGGAGCTGTTTTTT. V gene TRBV2 combines with J gene TRBJ2-2, with D perhaps assigned TRBD1 or TRBD2 (6 bases each). The CDR3 length is 15 residues. The germline CDR1 and CDR2 sequences are SNHLY and FYNNEI. Between the trimmed V and J ends, which lost 1 base and 4 bases, there was a span of 10 bases.

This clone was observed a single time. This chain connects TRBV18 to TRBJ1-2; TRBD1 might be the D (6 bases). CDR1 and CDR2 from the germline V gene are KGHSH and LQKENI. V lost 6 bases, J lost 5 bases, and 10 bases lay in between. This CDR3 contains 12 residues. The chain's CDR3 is CASSPGQYGYTF. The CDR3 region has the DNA TGTGCCAGCTCCCCCGGACAGTATGGCTACACCTTC. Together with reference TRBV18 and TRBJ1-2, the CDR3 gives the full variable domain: NAGVMQNPRHLVRRRGQEARLRCSPMKGHSHVYWYRQLPEEGLKFMVYLQKENIIDESGMPKERFSAEFPKEGPSILRIQQVVRGDSAAYFCASSPGQYGYTFGSGTRLTVV.

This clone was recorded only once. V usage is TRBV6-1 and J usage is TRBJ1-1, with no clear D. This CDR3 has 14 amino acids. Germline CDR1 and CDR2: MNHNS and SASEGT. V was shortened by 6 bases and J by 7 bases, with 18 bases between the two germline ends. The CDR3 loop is CASSPGLSLVEAFF. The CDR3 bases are TGTGCCAGCAGCCCTGGGTTGAGTCTAGTTGAAGCTTTCTTT.